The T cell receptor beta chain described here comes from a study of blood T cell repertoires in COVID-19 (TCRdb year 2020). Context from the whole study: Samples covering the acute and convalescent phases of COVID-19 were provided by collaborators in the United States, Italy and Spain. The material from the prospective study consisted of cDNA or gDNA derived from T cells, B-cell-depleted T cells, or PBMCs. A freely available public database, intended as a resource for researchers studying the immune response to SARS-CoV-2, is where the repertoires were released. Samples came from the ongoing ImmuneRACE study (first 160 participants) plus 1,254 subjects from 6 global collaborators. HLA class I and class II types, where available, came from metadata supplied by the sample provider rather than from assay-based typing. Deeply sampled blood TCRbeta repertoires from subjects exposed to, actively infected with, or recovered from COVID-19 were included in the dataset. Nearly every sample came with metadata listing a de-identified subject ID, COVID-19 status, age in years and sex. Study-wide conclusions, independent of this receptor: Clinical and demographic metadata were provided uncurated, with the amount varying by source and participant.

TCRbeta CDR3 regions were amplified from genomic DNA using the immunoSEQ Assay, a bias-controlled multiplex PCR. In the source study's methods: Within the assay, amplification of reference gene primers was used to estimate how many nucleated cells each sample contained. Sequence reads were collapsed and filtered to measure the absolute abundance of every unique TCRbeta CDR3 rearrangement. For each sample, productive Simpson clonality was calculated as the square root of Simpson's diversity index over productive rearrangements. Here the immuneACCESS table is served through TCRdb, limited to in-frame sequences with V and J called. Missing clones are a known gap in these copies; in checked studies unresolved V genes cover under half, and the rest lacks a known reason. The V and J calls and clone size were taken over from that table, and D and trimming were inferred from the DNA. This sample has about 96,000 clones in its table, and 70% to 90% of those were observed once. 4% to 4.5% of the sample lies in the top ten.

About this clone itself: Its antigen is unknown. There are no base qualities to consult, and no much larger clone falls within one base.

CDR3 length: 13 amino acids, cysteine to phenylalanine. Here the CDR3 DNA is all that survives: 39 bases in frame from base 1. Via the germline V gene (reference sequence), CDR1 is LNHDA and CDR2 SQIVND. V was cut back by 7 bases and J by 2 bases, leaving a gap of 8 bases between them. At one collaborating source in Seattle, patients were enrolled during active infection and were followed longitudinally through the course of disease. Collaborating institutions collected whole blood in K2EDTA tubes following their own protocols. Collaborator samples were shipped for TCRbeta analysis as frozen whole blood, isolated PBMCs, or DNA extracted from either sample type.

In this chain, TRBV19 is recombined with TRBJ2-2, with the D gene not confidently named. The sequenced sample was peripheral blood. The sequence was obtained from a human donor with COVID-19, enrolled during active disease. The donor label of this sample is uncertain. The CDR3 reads CASIQDNTGELFF. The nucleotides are TGTGCCAGTATTCAGGATAACACCGGGGAGCTGTTTTTT.